Here is one T cell receptor beta chain with its context. The target of this receptor is not known. Base qualities are missing; no much larger clone stands one base away. The sample is drawn from a study of OX40 agonist ivuxolimab in advanced cancers. Study-wide context: The costimulatory receptor OX40 (CD134) was targeted by ivuxolimab, a fully human IgG2 agonistic monoclonal antibody. Intravenous ivuxolimab was administered to patients every 2 weeks at six dose levels: 0.01, 0.1, 0.3, 1.5, 3 and 10 mg/kg. Of the 50 or so patients in dose escalation, about 20 had hepatocellular carcinoma, about 15 had melanoma, 9 had renal cell carcinoma and 9 had head and neck cancer. A male proportion of nearly 85% and a mean age of around 60 years, ranging from 23 to 79, were recorded for the dose-escalation cohort. Patients were allowed to have had prior anti-PD-1, anti-PD-L1 or anti-CTLA-4 therapy, and around 43% of the dose-escalation patients had been treated with checkpoint inhibitors. Partial responses occurred in three dose-escalation patients: two with cutaneous melanoma and one with hepatocellular carcinoma. Peripheral TCRbeta sequencing was intended to test whether TCR sequence diversity was altered and clonal T-cell expansion was caused by ivuxolimab. The monotherapy dose-escalation portion (N of about 57 patients) of the phase I ivuxolimab trial is reported in the paper. Findings and caveats that apply to the study as a whole: After ivuxolimab, CD8+ T cells had more expanded clones than CD4+ T cells on average. Clonal expansion of both CD4+ and CD8+ blood T cells was observed from baseline to week 6 at doses 0.1 to 3.0 mg/kg. Low levels of normalized T-cell clonal expansion were also seen in some patients who did not respond. Antigen specificity was not determined for the clonally expanded peripheral T cells. In partial responders in the 0.1-3.0 mg/kg groups, normalized peripheral clonal expansion was found to be among the lowest, especially among CD8+ T cells.

Genomic DNA was extracted from sorted cells for sequencing of the TCRbeta CDR3 region. TCRbeta CDR3 regions were sequenced using the immunoSEQ Assay. Not all clones reach the TCRdb copy of this immuneACCESS table, which keeps in-frame sequences only. Checked studies attribute under half of the gap to unresolved V genes and leave the rest unexplained. This sample lists under 100,000 clones; 75% to 90% were detected once. Roughly 2.5% of the sample is in the top ten clones. The CDR3 spans 19 residues, from the cysteine through the phenylalanine. Of all the DNA, just the CDR3 is kept, 57 bases in frame from base 1. V loses 5 bases, J loses 2 bases, and the germline ends lie 26 bases apart. As encoded in the germline V gene (reference sequence), CDR1 is SGHNT while CDR2 is YYREEE. The trial excluded patients who had a history of autoimmune disease or were on systemic immunosuppression. Peripheral blood for TCR sequencing was collected from all dose cohorts at baseline, on cycle 4 day 1, and on cycle 7 day 1. Samples were obtained from an open-label, multicenter, first-in-human phase I dose-escalation trial of ivuxolimab. Adults with locally advanced or metastatic head and neck squamous cell, hepatocellular, melanoma or renal cell carcinoma were enrolled in the trial. Before TCR sequencing, CD4+ T cells and CD8+ T cells were sorted from peripheral blood as separate populations.

The clonotype was recovered from an adult with an advanced solid tumor such as melanoma, head and neck, liver or kidney cancer. The chain uses TRBV5-4 and TRBJ1-5, with TRBD1 perhaps the D gene, on 5 matching bases. The sample consisted of CD4+ or CD8+ T cells sorted from blood, taken in a trial of the OX40 agonist ivuxolimab. This receptor carries the CDR3 CASRNTLEGQIFRNQPQHF. The DNA reads TGTGCCAGCAGAAACACACTTGAGGGGCAGATTTTTCGCAATCAGCCCCAGCATTTT.